This TCR beta chain came from a study of blood T cell repertoires in COVID-19. The table came from immunoSEQ multiplex PCR; TCRdb's copy has only in-frame clones and leaves some out. The sample holds roughly 330,000 clones, around 87% seen once. Participant age was about 18 to 89 years, and participants resided in roughly 25 US areas. Germline V gene lookup returns CDR1 LGHNT and CDR2 FRNRAP. V lost 2 bases and J lost 3, with 14 bases in between. The CDR3 runs 15 residues. The material sequenced was PBMCs or T cells enriched from blood (not recorded which). The TCR was taken from a woman aged 30 to 39 who had recovered from COVID-19. The J gene is TRBJ2-7, the V gene TRBV12-5; tentative D call: TRBD1 (6 bases). CDR3 residues: CASGLTRDKNYEQYF. DNA of the CDR3: TGTGCTAGTGGTTTGACCCGGGACAAGAACTACGAGCAGTACTTC.